This T cell receptor beta chain was identified during a study of blood T cell repertoires in COVID-19. For the study at large: Acute-phase and convalescent COVID-19 samples originated in the United States, Italy and Spain. T cells, B-cell-depleted T cells, or PBMCs supplied cDNA or gDNA.

Under the authors' procedure: Nucleated cell number was recorded as an estimate derived from reference gene primer amplification. Repertoires were generated with immunoSEQ multiplex PCR, while TCRdb's copy carries only in-frame clones and drops some. Clone size and V and J calls were adopted from that table, with D and trimming inferred from the DNA. The sample yields around 70,000 clones, 75% to 90% seen once. The CDR3 is 13 residues long. Germline values: CDR1 SNHLY, CDR2 FYNNEI. Trimming pared 6 bases from V and 1 base from J, leaving 10 bases between. The chain couples TRBV2 to TRBJ2-7; maybe TRBD1 (6 bases). Input material: peripheral blood. The receptor was isolated from a man aged 30 to 45 with acute or convalescent COVID-19. The CDR3 protein is CASSLQGSYEQYF. For the CDR3, the DNA is TGTGCCAGCAGCCTCCAGGGGTCCTACGAGCAGTACTTC.